Listed below are T cell receptor beta chains from one sample, sequenced in a study of blood T cell repertoires in COVID-19. Produced via immunoSEQ multiplex PCR; TCRdb's table is partial and in-frame only. Of 100,000 or so clones in the sample, roughly 79% are singletons; the top ten hold roughly a tenth. Source material: peripheral blood. The receptor set was obtained from a human donor in a cohort sampled during active COVID-19. The CDR3 runs from the conserved cysteine through the conserved F or W. Each record gives: D gene, J gene, clone size, V gene, CDR3 protein, CDR3 DNA. D genes are given only for firm matches. The listing skips clone size in some rows; elsewhere it reads once, few, many or a size class.

>TRBD1|TRBJ2-7|NA|TRBV7-2
CASSFSGTGKTYEQYF
TGTGCCAGCAGCTTCTCCGGGACAGGTAAAACCTACGAGCAGTACTTC
>NA|TRBJ2-1|NA|TRBV7-3
CASSLSSLDMQFF
TGTGCCAGCAGCTTAAGCTCTCTAGATATGCAGTTCTTC
>TRBD1|TRBJ2-7|NA|TRBV19
CASSRDRGGTYEQYF
TGTGCCAGTAGTCGGGACAGGGGAGGAACCTACGAGCAGTACTTC
>NA|TRBJ2-3|NA|TRBV5-1
CASSLGHYSTDTQYF
TGCGCCAGCAGCTTGGGACATTATAGCACAGATACGCAGTATTTT
>TRBD2|TRBJ2-1|once|TRBV15
CATSTGLAVYNEQFF
TGTGCCACCAGCACGGGACTAGCGGTGTACAATGAGCAGTTCTTC
>TRBD2|TRBJ2-1|NA|TRBV13
CASSLISGKNEQFF
TGTGCCAGCAGCTTAATTAGCGGGAAGAATGAGCAGTTCTTC
>NA|TRBJ1-5|NA|TRBV19
CASSTGPSRDTYQPQHF
TGTGCCAGTAGTACCGGCCCATCCCGGGACACCTATCAGCCCCAGCATTTT
>TRBD2|TRBJ2-2|NA|TRBV4-2
CASSRGTTSGLSNTGELFF
TGTGCCAGCAGCCGCGGGACGACTAGCGGACTTTCGAACACCGGGGAGCTGTTTTTT
>TRBD1|TRBJ1-1|NA|TRBV27
CASSPTGVGHTEAFF
TGTGCCAGCAGTCCGACAGGGGTCGGGCACACTGAAGCTTTCTTT
>NA|TRBJ1-5|NA|TRBV7-2
CASSSSSFSNQPQHF
TGTGCCAGCAGCTCGTCGTCCTTTAGCAATCAGCCCCAGCATTTT
>NA|TRBJ2-3|few|TRBV9
CASSVASWATDTQYF
TGTGCCAGCAGCGTAGCGAGTTGGGCTACGGATACGCAGTATTTT
>TRBD1|TRBJ2-7|NA|TRBV15
CATSYRTGSYEQYF
TGTGCCACCAGCTATCGGACAGGGTCCTACGAGCAGTACTTC
>NA|TRBJ2-7|NA|TRBV7-8
CASSPHGSRDVYEQYF
TGTGCCAGCAGCCCCCACGGGAGTAGGGACGTGTACGAGCAGTACTTC
>NA|TRBJ2-6|NA|TRBV28
CASKRQILSGANVLTF
TGTGCCAGCAAGAGACAGATTCTCTCTGGGGCCAACGTCCTGACTTTC
>NA|TRBJ1-6|many|TRBV3-1/TRBV3-2
CASSPQGTNSPLHF
TGTGCCAGCAGCCCACAGGGAACTAATTCACCCCTCCACTTT
>NA|TRBJ1-1|NA|TRBV28
CASSFRKGQPINTEAFF
TGTGCCAGCAGTTTTCGGAAAGGACAGCCAATTAACACTGAAGCTTTCTTT
>TRBD1|TRBJ2-7|few|TRBV4-1
CASSRTAGQGNYEQYF
TGCGCCAGCAGCCGGACGGCGGGACAGGGGAACTACGAGCAGTACTTC
>NA|TRBJ2-1|NA|TRBV13
CASSSENEQFF
TGTGCCAGCAGCTCCGAGAATGAGCAGTTCTTC
>NA|TRBJ2-7|NA|TRBV9
CASSTVGGSYEQYF
TGTGCCAGCAGCACCGTGGGGGGTTCCTACGAGCAGTACTTC
>NA|TRBJ1-2|once|TRBV2
CASSAREGLGYTF
TGTGCCAGCAGTGCCCGGGAAGGCTTGGGCTACACCTTC
>NA|TRBJ2-7|NA|TRBV5-1
CASSYRDISYEQYF
TGCGCCAGCAGCTACCGGGACATCTCCTACGAGCAGTACTTC
>NA|TRBJ1-1|NA|TRBV7-2
CASSLVSGAQTEAFF
TGTGCCAGCAGCTTAGTCTCAGGGGCGCAAACTGAAGCTTTCTTT
>NA|TRBJ1-1|NA|TRBV30
CAWIKDRAGTEAFF
TGTGCCTGGATAAAGGACAGAGCGGGGACTGAAGCTTTCTTT
>NA|TRBJ2-5|NA|TRBV19
CASSTGAGSGETQYF
TGTGCCAGTAGTACAGGTGCCGGCTCTGGAGAGACCCAGTACTTC
>NA|TRBJ1-4|NA|TRBV5-1
CASSLAGLEVGKLFF
TGCGCCAGCAGCTTGGCTGGGTTAGAGGTTGGAAAACTGTTTTTT
>TRBD1|TRBJ2-1|NA|TRBV7-9
CASRGQSSYNEQFF
TGTGCCAGCAGGGGACAGTCCTCCTACAATGAGCAGTTCTTC
>TRBD1|TRBJ2-3|NA|TRBV19
CASSQPGTVRDTQYF
TGTGCCAGTAGCCAGCCCGGGACAGTTCGGGATACGCAGTATTTT
>NA|TRBJ1-3|once|TRBV5-4
CASSSGPSTYSGNTIYF
TGTGCCAGCAGCAGCGGACCCAGCACCTACTCTGGAAACACCATATATTTT
>TRBD1|TRBJ2-7|once|TRBV4-1
CASSQEMGGQGPRGQYF
TGCGCCAGCAGCCAAGAGATGGGGGGACAGGGGCCTAGGGGGCAGTACTTC
>TRBD1|TRBJ1-5|few|TRBV16
CASSQDRDYNQPQHF
TGTGCCAGCAGTCAGGACAGGGATTACAATCAGCCCCAGCATTTT
>NA|TRBJ1-5|few|TRBV6-2/TRBV6-3
CASSYSGAGNQPQHF
TGTGCCAGCAGTTACAGTGGGGCCGGCAATCAGCCCCAGCATTTT
>NA|TRBJ2-3|NA|TRBV15
CATSISTEDTQYF
TGTGCCACCAGCATATCGACAGAAGATACGCAGTATTTT
>NA|TRBJ2-6|NA|TRBV5-1
CASSPKEGGLAGANVLTF
TGCGCCAGCAGCCCGAAGGAGGGAGGACTGGCTGGGGCCAACGTCCTGACTTTC
>NA|TRBJ1-1|NA|TRBV6-5
CASSYSKRTEAFF
TGTGCCAGCAGTTACTCAAAGCGGACTGAAGCTTTCTTT
>NA|TRBJ2-7|NA|TRBV5-1
CASTWDCPREQYF
TGCGCCAGCACCTGGGACTGCCCTAGGGAGCAGTACTTC
>NA|TRBJ2-2|NA|TRBV3-1/TRBV3-2
CASSSPVGELFF
TGTGCCAGCAGCTCCCCGGTGGGGGAGCTGTTTTTT
>TRBD1|TRBJ1-2|NA|TRBV7-2
CASSLKRPTGGYHYGYTF
TGTGCCAGCAGCCTCAAACGCCCGACAGGGGGCTATCACTATGGCTACACCTTC
>TRBD2|TRBJ2-2|NA|TRBV9
CASSPPLGTSGRAVGELFF
TGTGCCAGCAGCCCTCCCCTTGGGACTAGCGGGAGGGCCGTCGGGGAGCTGTTTTTT
>TRBD1|TRBJ2-7|NA|TRBV5-8
CASSGRDRSYEQYF
TGTGCCAGCAGCGGCCGGGACAGGTCCTACGAGCAGTACTTC
>NA|TRBJ1-1|NA|TRBV7-3
CASRNFKGDTEAFF
TGTGCCAGCAGAAACTTTAAGGGGGACACTGAAGCTTTCTTT
>TRBD1|TRBJ1-6|once|TRBV5-6
CASSSSSVTGYNSPLHF
TGTGCCAGCAGCTCCTCGTCCGTGACAGGGTATAATTCACCCCTCCACTTT
>TRBD1|TRBJ1-2|NA|TRBV28
CASSLGQGLRYF
TGTGCCAGCAGTTTAGGACAGGGGCTCAGGTACTTC
>TRBD2|TRBJ2-1|NA|TRBV11-3
CASSPYREGSGGHNEQFF
TGTGCCAGCAGCCCGTACCGTGAGGGTAGCGGGGGGCACAATGAGCAGTTCTTC
>NA|TRBJ1-2|NA|TRBV7-2
CASSLGGANYGYTF
TGTGCCAGCAGCTTAGGGGGAGCTAACTATGGCTACACCTTC
>TRBD2|TRBJ2-1|NA|TRBV7-7
CASSLSGRNNEQFF
TGTGCTAGCAGCTTGAGCGGGAGAAACAATGAGCAGTTCTTC
>NA|TRBJ1-5|NA|TRBV6-5
CASSDSGRQPQHF
TGTGCCAGCAGTGACTCGGGGAGGCAGCCCCAGCATTTT
>TRBD1|TRBJ1-5|NA|TRBV6-2/TRBV6-3
CASSGTGSGNQPQHF
TGTGCCAGCAGTGGGACAGGGTCCGGCAATCAGCCCCAGCATTTT
>TRBD1|TRBJ1-2|few|TRBV19
CASRGQLYGYTF
TGTGCCAGTAGGGGACAGCTTTATGGCTACACCTTC
>TRBD2|TRBJ2-3|NA|TRBV3-1/TRBV3-2
CASSQDRGGGPTTDTQYF
TGTGCCAGCAGCCAAGATCGGGGCGGGGGGCCGACAACAGATACGCAGTATTTT
>NA|TRBJ2-3|NA|TRBV15
CATSGPSTDTQYF
TGTGCCACCAGTGGGCCTAGCACAGATACGCAGTATTTT
>NA|TRBJ1-1|NA|TRBV9
CASSGGQPNTEAFF
TGTGCCAGCAGCGGAGGACAGCCGAACACTGAAGCTTTCTTT
>TRBD2|TRBJ2-3|NA|TRBV6-5
CASSFGRGSTDTQYF
TGTGCCAGCAGTTTCGGGCGGGGGAGCACAGATACGCAGTATTTT
>NA|TRBJ2-6|NA|TRBV28
CASFVAGANVLTF
TGTGCCAGCTTCGTCGCTGGGGCCAACGTCCTGACTTTC
>NA|TRBJ2-7|NA|TRBV6-1
CASSESVSYEQYF
TGTGCCAGCAGTGAATCGGTATCCTACGAGCAGTACTTC